Listed below are T cell receptor beta chains from one sample, sequenced in a study of response to subunit inactivated influenza vaccine. TCRdb used MiXCR to reprocess the RT-PCR reads, holding one entry per CDR3 protein. The repertoire includes roughly 700,000 distinct CDR3 sequences, 15% to 19% of them detected once, and around 10% sits in the top ten. The sample here was PBMCs from blood, taken approximately 12 days after vaccination. The receptors originated from a man aged 45-65 years who received an inactivated influenza vaccine. Both conserved end residues are part of each CDR3. A D gene is named only where the DNA matches it firmly. The size entry is marked missing in some rows and otherwise reads once, few, many or a size class.

clone_size,d_call,j_call,v_call,cdr3_nt,cdr3_aa
.,.,TRBJ1-2,TRBV11-2,TGTGCCAGCAGCCCGGACGGAACCTTCTATGGCTACACCTTC,CASSPDGTFYGYTF
.,.,TRBJ2-3,TRBV5-1,TGCGCCAGCAGCTTGGAAGTAGGTGGCGGATTCACAGATACGCAGTATTTT,CASSLEVGGGFTDTQYF
many,.,TRBJ2-2,TRBV7-9,TGTGCCAGCAGCTTTCCGGGGGCCGACACCGGGGAGCTGTTTTTT,CASSFPGADTGELFF
.,TRBD2,TRBJ2-1,TRBV4-3,TGCGCCAGCAGCCATAGACTAGCGGAATACAATGAGCAGTTCTTC,CASSHRLAEYNEQFF
many,.,TRBJ2-7,TRBV12-3/TRBV12-4,TGTGCCAGCAGCATTGGGGGGCCTTACGAGCAGTACTTC,CASSIGGPYEQYF
.,TRBD2,TRBJ2-5,TRBV5-5,TGTGCCAGCAGCTTGGAACCTCGGGGGGGCACGTCCCAGTACTTC,CASSLEPRGGTSQYF
few,.,TRBJ2-1,TRBV19,TGTGCCAGTATTGGAGATGAGCAGTTCTTC,CASIGDEQFF
.,.,TRBJ2-7,TRBV6-1,TGTGCCAGCAGTGAAAGCCGCGGCGAGCAGTACTTC,CASSESRGEQYF
few,.,TRBJ1-1,TRBV27,TGTGCCAGCAGTTTAATCACAGGATCCCTCGCTGAAGCTTTCTTT,CASSLITGSLAEAFF
few,.,TRBJ1-2,TRBV7-2,TGTGCCAGCAGCTTATTTTACAGGGCCAGCGCAGGCTATGGCTACACCTTC,CASSLFYRASAGYGYTF
few,TRBD2,TRBJ2-3,TRBV28,TGTGCCAGCAGTTCCCCGGGGGGGTTGAGCACAGATACGCAGTATTTT,CASSSPGGLSTDTQYF
few,TRBD1,TRBJ1-2,TRBV7-2,TGTGCCAGCAGCCCGAACAGGGGGGATGGCTACACCTTC,CASSPNRGDGYTF
few,TRBD2,TRBJ2-3,TRBV2,TGTGCCAGCGGTCGATCAGCGGGGGGGAGAGGAGATACGCAGTATTTT,CASGRSAGGRGDTQYF
.,.,TRBJ2-5,TRBV3-1,TGTGCCAGAACAACGGAGACCCAGTACTTC,CARTTETQYF
once,.,TRBJ1-1,TRBV7-8,TGTGCCAGCAGCACTAGCGGGGGTTACACTGAAGCTTTCTTT,CASSTSGGYTEAFF
.,.,TRBJ2-3,TRBV5-1,TGCGCCAGCAGCGATCGAGCTGCAGATACGCAGTATTTT,CASSDRAADTQYF
few,TRBD2,TRBJ2-7,TRBV5-1,TGCGCCAGCAGCTTGGCGGGACTAAGGGATTCCCACGAGCAGTACTTC,CASSLAGLRDSHEQYF
few,.,TRBJ2-7,TRBV29-1,TGCAGCGTTTCCGGGACGAGCGATTCTTCCTACGAGCAGTACTTC,CSVSGTSDSSYEQYF
.,.,TRBJ1-5,TRBV6-5,TGTGCCAGCAGTTACCTCCGGGCCAGTAGCAATCAGCCCCAGCATTTT,CASSYLRASSNQPQHF
.,.,TRBJ2-2,TRBV4-3,TGCGCCAGCAGCTCGGACTACGGGAGCGGGGAGCTGTTTTTT,CASSSDYGSGELFF
few,TRBD1,TRBJ2-5,TRBV7-2,TGTGCCAGCAGCTTAGAACAGGGGAGAGAGACCCAGTACTTC,CASSLEQGRETQYF
.,.,TRBJ2-3,TRBV6-2/TRBV6-3,TGTGCCAGCAGTTACCACCCGGGTACGCAGTATTTT,CASSYHPGTQYF
few,.,TRBJ2-1,TRBV11-2,TGTGCCAGTAATCGGATCAGGAGGAGCAATGAGCAGTTCTTC,CASNRIRRSNEQFF
.,.,TRBJ2-3,TRBV14,TGTGCCAGCAGCCAAGATTGGGCCGGGGACTTCACAGATACGCAGTATTTT,CASSQDWAGDFTDTQYF
.,TRBD2,TRBJ2-2,TRBV25-1,TGTGCCAGCAGTGACTCCCTAGGGAGCGGGAGGTATGCCGGGGAGCTGTTTTTT,CASSDSLGSGRYAGELFF
.,.,TRBJ1-4,TRBV21-1,TGTGCCAGCACCAAAGAGGGGATAGGCGAAAAACTGTTTTTT,CASTKEGIGEKLFF
few,.,TRBJ1-6,TRBV20-1,TGCAGTGCAGAACAGGGTGAGGGTAATTCACCCCTCCACTTT,CSAEQGEGNSPLHF
.,.,TRBJ2-7,TRBV7-6,TGTGCCAGCAGCTTAGCGTCAGGGGCGGGCGAGCAGTACTTC,CASSLASGAGEQYF
many,TRBD1,TRBJ2-5,TRBV28,TGTGCCAGCAGACCAATACAGGGGTTGGAGACCCAGTACTTC,CASRPIQGLETQYF
.,.,TRBJ1-2,TRBV7-9,TGTGCCAGCACCACAGGGTCTGGCTACACCTTC,CASTTGSGYTF
few,TRBD1,TRBJ2-7,TRBV5-1,TGCGCCAGCAGCTTAACCGTGACAGGGTCAAATCTGGGAGAGCAGTACTTC,CASSLTVTGSNLGEQYF
few,.,TRBJ2-2,TRBV20-1,TGCAGTGCCCCCAGGGGCACCGGGGAGCTGTTTTTT,CSAPRGTGELFF
.,.,TRBJ1-5,TRBV7-2,TGTGCCAGCAGCTTATCGGGTGTGGCAGGGGATCAGCCCCAGCATTTT,CASSLSGVAGDQPQHF
.,TRBD2,TRBJ2-4,TRBV6-2/TRBV6-3,TGTGCCAGCAGTTGGACTAGCGGGAGACCCAAAAACATTCAGTACTTC,CASSWTSGRPKNIQYF
many,TRBD2,TRBJ2-3,TRBV12-3/TRBV12-4,TGTGCCAGCAGCTACCCCGGTAGCGGGAGGGCCCCAGATACGCAGTATTTT,CASSYPGSGRAPDTQYF
few,.,TRBJ1-2,TRBV20-1,TGCAGTGCTACGGACAGTCTTAACTATGGCTACACCTTC,CSATDSLNYGYTF
.,.,TRBJ1-2,TRBV7-2,TGTGCCAGCAGCCAGAGACAGTATGGCTACACCTTC,CASSQRQYGYTF
few,.,TRBJ1-2,TRBV7-8,TGTGCCAGCAGCTTAGGGGAATACTATGGCTACACCTTC,CASSLGEYYGYTF
.,.,TRBJ2-3,TRBV11-3,TGTGCCAGCAGCTTGTCTAGCGTGTCAGATACGCAGTATTTT,CASSLSSVSDTQYF
.,.,TRBJ2-5,TRBV5-1,TGCGCCAGCAGCCCGCTGACAGGACAGAAGACCCAGTACTTC,CASSPLTGQKTQYF
few,.,TRBJ2-7,TRBV5-5,TGTGCCAGCAGTCCTCAGGGTTTATGGGAGCAGTACTTC,CASSPQGLWEQYF
.,TRBD1,TRBJ2-1,TRBV20-1,TGCAGTGCTAGCGACGGGACAGATGCCTCCTACAATGAGCAGTTCTTC,CSASDGTDASYNEQFF
many,.,TRBJ1-5,TRBV6-2/TRBV6-3,TGTGCCAGCAGTAAGGAGGGGTTTCAGCCCCAGCATTTT,CASSKEGFQPQHF
.,TRBD2,TRBJ2-7,TRBV27,TGTGCCAGCAGTTTTGCGGGAGACCTCGAGCAGTACTTC,CASSFAGDLEQYF
few,.,TRBJ1-6,TRBV12-3/TRBV12-4,TGTGCCAGCAGTGCGCAGGGTCCTCCCAATTCACCCCTCCACTTT,CASSAQGPPNSPLHF
few,.,TRBJ1-5,TRBV20-1,TGCAGTGCTAGGGGACGAGACAATCAGCCCCAGCATTTT,CSARGRDNQPQHF
.,.,TRBJ2-2,TRBV5-1,TGCGCCAGCAGCTTGGCCGCCGGGCGAAGGACCGGGGAGCTGTTTTTT,CASSLAAGRRTGELFF
few,.,TRBJ2-5,TRBV20-1,TGCAGTGCTAGTTCCGGGGAGAGAGGTCGAGAGACCCAGTACTTC,CSASSGERGRETQYF
.,.,TRBJ1-3,TRBV12-2,TGTGCAAGTCGCTTTACCCTACCCATGGGTTTTGGAAACACCATATATTTT,CASRFTLPMGFGNTIYF
many,TRBD2,TRBJ2-5,TRBV3-1,TGTGCCAGCAGCCTTCTCGGACTAGCGGGACAAGAGACCCAGTACTTC,CASSLLGLAGQETQYF
.,.,TRBJ2-3,TRBV20-1,TGCAGTACACCGACGGGGGGCTTGGGTACAGATACGCAGTATTTT,CSTPTGGLGTDTQYF
.,.,TRBJ2-2,TRBV18,TGTGCCAGCTCACGTAACAGGGAATTGAACACCGGGGAGCTGTTTTTT,CASSRNRELNTGELFF
few,TRBD1,TRBJ2-7,TRBV12-3/TRBV12-4,TGTGCCAGCAGTTTACAGGACAGGCCTCTTGACGAGCAGTACTTC,CASSLQDRPLDEQYF
many,TRBD1,TRBJ2-1,TRBV3-1,TGTGCCAGCAGCGACCGGGACAGGAGCAACAATGAGCAGTTCTTC,CASSDRDRSNNEQFF
few,.,TRBJ2-7,TRBV27,TGTGCCAGCAGCCACCCCGGGCACGAGCAGTACTTC,CASSHPGHEQYF